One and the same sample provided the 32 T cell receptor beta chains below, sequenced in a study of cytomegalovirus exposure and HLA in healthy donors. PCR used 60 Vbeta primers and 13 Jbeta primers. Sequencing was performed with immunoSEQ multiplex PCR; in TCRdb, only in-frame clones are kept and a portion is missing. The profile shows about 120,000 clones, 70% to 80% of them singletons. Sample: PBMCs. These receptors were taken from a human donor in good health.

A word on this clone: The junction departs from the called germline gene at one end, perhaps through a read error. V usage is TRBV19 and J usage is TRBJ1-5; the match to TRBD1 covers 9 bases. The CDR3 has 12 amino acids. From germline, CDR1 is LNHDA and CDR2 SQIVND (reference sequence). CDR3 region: CGTGKNNQPQHF. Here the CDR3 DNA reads TGCGGGACAGGGAAGAACAATCAGCCCCAGCATTTT.

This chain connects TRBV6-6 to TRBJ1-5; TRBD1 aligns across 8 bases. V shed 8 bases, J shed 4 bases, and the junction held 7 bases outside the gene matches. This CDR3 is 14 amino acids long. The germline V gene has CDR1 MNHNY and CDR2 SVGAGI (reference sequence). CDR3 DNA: TGTGCCAGCTCGGGGACAGGAAAAAATCAGCCCCAGCATTTT. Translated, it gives CASSGTGKNQPQHF.

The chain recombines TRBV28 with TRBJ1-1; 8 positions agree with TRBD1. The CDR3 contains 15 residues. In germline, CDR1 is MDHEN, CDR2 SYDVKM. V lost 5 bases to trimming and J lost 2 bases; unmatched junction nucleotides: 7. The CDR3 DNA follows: TGTGCCAGCAGTACTTACACAGGGGGTAACACTGAAGCTTTCTTT. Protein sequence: CASSTYTGGNTEAFF. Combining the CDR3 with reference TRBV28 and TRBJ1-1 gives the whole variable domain DVKVTQSSRYLVKRTGEKVFLECVQDMDHENMFWYRQDPGLGLRLIYFSYDVKMKEKGDIPEGYSVSREKKERFSLILESASTNQTSMYLCASSTYTGGNTEAFFGQGTRLTVV.

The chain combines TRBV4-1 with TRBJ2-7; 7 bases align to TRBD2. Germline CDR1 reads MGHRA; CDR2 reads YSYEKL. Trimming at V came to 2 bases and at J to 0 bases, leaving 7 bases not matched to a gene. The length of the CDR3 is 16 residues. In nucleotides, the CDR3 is TGCGCCAGCAGCCAACAACTAGCGACGAGCTCCTACGAGCAGTACTTC. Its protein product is CASSQQLATSSYEQYF.

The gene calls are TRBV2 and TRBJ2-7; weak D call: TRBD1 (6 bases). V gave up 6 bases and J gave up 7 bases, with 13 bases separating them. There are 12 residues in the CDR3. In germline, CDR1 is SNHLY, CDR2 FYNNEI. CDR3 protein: CASRGTWREQYF. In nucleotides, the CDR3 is TGTGCCAGCAGGGGGACATGGAGGGAGCAGTACTTC.

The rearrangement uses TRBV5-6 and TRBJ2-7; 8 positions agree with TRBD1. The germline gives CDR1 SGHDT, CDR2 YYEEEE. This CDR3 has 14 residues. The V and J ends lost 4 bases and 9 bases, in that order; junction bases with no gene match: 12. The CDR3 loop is CASSRQGTRGGQYF. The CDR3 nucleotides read TGTGCCAGCAGCCGACAGGGGACCAGGGGAGGGCAGTACTTC.

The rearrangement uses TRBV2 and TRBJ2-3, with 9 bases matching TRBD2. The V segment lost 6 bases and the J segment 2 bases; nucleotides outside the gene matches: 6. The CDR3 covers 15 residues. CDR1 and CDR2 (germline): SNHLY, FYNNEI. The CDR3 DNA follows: TGTGCCAGCAGACCCAGCGGGGGGCCCACAGATACGCAGTATTTT. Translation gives CASRPSGGPTDTQYF. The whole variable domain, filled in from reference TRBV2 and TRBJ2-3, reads EPEVTQTPSHQVTQMGQEVILRCVPISNHLYFYWYRQILGQKVEFLVSFYNNEISEKSEIFDDQFSVERPDGSNFTLKIRSTKLEDSAMYFCASRPSGGPTDTQYFGPGTRLTVL.

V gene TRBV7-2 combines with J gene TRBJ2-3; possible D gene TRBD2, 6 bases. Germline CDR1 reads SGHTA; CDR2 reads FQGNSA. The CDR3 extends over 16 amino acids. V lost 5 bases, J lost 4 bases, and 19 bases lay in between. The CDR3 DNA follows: TGTGCCAGCAGCCTTCGGGACTCCACGAACGCAGATACGCAGTATTTT. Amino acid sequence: CASSLRDSTNADTQYF.

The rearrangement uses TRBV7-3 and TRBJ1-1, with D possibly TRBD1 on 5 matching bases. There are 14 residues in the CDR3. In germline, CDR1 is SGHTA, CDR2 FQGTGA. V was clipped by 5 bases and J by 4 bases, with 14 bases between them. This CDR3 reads CASSPQGGSTEAFF. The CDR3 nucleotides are TGTGCCAGCAGCCCCCAGGGAGGGAGCACTGAAGCTTTCTTT. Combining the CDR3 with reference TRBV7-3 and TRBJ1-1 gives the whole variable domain GAGVSQTPSNKVTEKGKYVELRCDPISGHTALYWYRQSLGQGPEFLIYFQGTGAADDSGLPNDRFFAVRPEGSVSTLKIQRTERGDSAVYLCASSPQGGSTEAFFGQGTRLTVV.

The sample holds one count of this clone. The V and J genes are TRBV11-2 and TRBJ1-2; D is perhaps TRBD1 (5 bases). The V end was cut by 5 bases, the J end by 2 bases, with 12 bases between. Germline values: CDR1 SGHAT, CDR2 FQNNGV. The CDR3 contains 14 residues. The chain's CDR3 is CASSPQGNNYGYTF. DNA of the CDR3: TGTGCCAGCAGCCCCCAGGGAAACAACTATGGCTACACCTTC.

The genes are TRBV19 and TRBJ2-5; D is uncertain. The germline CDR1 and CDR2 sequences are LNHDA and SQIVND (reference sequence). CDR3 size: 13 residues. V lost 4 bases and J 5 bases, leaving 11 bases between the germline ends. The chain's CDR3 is CASSTIPVETQYF. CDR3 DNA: TGTGCCAGTAGTACAATTCCAGTGGAGACCCAGTACTTC.

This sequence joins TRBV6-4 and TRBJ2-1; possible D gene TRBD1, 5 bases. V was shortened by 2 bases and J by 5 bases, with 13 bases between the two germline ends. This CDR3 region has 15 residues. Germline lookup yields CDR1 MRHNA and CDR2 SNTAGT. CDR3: CASSDVGASDNEQFF. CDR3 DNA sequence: TGTGCCAGCAGTGACGTAGGGGCATCGGACAATGAGCAGTTCTTC.

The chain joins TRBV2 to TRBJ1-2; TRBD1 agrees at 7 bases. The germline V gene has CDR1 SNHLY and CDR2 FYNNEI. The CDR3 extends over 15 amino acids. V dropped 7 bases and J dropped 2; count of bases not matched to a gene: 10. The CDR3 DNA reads TGTGCCAGCATTGGACGAGGGGGCCTCAACTATGGCTACACCTTC. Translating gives CASIGRGGLNYGYTF.

The CDR3 is CASSPLGTSGRGETQYF. The CDR3 DNA is TGTGCCAGCAGCCCCTTGGGGACTAGCGGGAGGGGAGAGACCCAGTACTTC. The chain uses TRBV11-2 and TRBJ2-5; 16 nucleotides match TRBD2. CDR3 size: 17 residues. Unmatched junction bases numbered 7, after V lost 5 bases and J lost 4 bases. The V gene's germline CDR1 is SGHAT and CDR2 FQNNGV.

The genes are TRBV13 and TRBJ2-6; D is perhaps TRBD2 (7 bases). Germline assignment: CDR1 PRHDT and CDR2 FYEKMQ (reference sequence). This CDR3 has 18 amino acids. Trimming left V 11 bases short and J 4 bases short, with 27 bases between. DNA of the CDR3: TGTGCCGCCTTGCCTTGGGCGGGGGCCTCTGCGGGGGCCAACGTCCTGACTTTC. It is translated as CAALPWAGASAGANVLTF.

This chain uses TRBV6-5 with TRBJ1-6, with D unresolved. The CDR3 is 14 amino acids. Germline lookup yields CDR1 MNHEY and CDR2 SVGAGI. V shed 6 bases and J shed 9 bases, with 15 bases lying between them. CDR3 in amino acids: CASSPVAGGSPLHF. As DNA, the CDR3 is TGTGCCAGCAGCCCGGTGGCAGGAGGTTCACCCCTCCACTTT.

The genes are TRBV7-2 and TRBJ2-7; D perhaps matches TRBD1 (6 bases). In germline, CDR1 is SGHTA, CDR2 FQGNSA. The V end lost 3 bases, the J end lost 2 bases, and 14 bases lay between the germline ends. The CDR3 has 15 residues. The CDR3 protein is CASSFAGTPPYEQYF. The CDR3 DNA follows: TGTGCCAGCAGCTTTGCCGGGACACCCCCCTACGAGCAGTACTTC.

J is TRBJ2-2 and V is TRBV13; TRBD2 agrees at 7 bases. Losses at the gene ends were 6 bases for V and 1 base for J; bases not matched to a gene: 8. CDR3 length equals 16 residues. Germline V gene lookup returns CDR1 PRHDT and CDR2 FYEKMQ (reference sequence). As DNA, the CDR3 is TGTGCCAGCAGTCCCTCTCAGCGGGGGAACACCGGGGAGCTGTTTTTT. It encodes CASSPSQRGNTGELFF.

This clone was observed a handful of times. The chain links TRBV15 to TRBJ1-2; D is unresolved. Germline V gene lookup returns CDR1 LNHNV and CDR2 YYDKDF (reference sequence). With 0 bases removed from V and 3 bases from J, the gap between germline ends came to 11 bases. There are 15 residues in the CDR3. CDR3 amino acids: CATSRDYTVDYGYTF. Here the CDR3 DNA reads TGTGCCACCAGCAGAGATTATACAGTCGACTATGGCTACACCTTC.

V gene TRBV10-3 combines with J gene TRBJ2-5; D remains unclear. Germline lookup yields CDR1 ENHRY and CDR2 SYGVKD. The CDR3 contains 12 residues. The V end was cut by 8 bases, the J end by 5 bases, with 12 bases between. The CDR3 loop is CAIGISLETQYF. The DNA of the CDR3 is TGTGCCATCGGTATTAGCTTGGAGACCCAGTACTTC.

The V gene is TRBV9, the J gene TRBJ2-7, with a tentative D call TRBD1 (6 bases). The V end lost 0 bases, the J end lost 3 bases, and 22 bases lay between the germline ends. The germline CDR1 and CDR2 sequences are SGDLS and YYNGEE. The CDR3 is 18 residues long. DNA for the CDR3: TGTGCCAGCAGCGTAGGAATTCTGGGACACCCACCTTACTACGAGCAGTACTTC. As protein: CASSVGILGHPPYYEQYF.

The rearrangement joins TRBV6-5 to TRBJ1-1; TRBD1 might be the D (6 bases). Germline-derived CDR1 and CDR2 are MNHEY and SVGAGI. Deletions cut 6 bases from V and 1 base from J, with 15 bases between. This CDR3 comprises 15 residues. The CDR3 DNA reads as TGTGCCAGCAGCGCCGACAGGACCCCGAACACTGAAGCTTTCTTT. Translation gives CASSADRTPNTEAFF.

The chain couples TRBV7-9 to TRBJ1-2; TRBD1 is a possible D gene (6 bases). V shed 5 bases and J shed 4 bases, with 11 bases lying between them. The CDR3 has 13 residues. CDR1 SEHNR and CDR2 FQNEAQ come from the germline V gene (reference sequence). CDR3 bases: TGTGCCAGCAGCCCAGGGGCTCTCTATGGCTACACCTTC. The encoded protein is CASSPGALYGYTF. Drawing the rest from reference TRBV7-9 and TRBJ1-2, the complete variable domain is DTGVSQNPRHKITKRGQNVTFRCDPISEHNRLYWYRQTLGQGPEFLTYFQNEAQLEKSRLLSDRFSAERPKGSFSTLEIQRTEQGDSAMYLCASSPGALYGYTFGSGTRLTVV.

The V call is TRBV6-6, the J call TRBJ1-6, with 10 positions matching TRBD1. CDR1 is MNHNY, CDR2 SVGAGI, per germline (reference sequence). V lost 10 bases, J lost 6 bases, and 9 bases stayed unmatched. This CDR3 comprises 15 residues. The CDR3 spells CATQTGGAGNSPLHF. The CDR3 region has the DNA TGTGCCACCCAGACAGGGGGCGCGGGTAATTCACCCCTCCACTTT.

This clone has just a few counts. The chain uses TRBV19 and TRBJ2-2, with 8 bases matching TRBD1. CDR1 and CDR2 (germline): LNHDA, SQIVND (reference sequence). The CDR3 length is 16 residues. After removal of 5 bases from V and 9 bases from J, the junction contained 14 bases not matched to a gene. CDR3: CASSPDRGRVIRELFF. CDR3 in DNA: TGTGCCAGTAGTCCCGACAGGGGCCGTGTAATCAGGGAGCTGTTTTTT. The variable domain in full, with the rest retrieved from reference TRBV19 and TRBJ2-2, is DGGITQSPKYLFRKEGQNVTLSCEQNLNHDAMYWYRQDPGQGLRLIYYSQIVNDFQKGDIAEGYSVSREKKESFPLTVTSAQKNPTAFYLCASSPDRGRVIRELFFGEGSRLTVL.

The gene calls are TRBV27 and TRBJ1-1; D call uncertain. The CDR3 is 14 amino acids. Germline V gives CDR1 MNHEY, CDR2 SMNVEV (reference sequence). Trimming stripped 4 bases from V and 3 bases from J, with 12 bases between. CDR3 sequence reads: CASSSPRVDTEAFF. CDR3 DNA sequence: TGTGCCAGCAGTTCGCCACGGGTAGACACTGAAGCTTTCTTT.

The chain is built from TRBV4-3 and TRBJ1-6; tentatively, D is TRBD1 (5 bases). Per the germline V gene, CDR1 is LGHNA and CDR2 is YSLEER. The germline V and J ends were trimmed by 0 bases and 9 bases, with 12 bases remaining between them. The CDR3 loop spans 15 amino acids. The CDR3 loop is CASSQDGARGSPLHF. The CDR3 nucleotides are TGCGCCAGCAGCCAAGATGGGGCCCGCGGTTCACCCCTCCACTTT.

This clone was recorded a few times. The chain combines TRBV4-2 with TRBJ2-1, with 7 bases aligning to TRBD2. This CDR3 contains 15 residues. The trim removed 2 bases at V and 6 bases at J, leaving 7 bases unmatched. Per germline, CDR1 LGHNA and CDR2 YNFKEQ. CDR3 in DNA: TGTGCCAGCAGCCAATTGGAGCGGGATAGCAATGAGCAGTTCTTC. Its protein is CASSQLERDSNEQFF.

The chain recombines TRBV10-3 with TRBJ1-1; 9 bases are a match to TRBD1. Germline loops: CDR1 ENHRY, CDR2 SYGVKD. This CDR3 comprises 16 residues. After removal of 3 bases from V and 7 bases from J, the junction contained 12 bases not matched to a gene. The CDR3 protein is CAISERGQGSNSEAFF. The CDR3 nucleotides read TGTGCCATCAGTGAAAGAGGACAGGGGAGTAATAGTGAAGCTTTCTTT.

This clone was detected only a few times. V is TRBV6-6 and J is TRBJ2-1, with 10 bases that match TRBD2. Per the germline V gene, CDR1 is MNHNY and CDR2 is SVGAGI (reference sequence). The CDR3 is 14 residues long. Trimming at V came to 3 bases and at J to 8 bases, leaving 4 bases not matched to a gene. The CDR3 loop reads CASSYSTSGYEQFF. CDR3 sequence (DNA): TGTGCCAGCAGTTATTCGACTAGCGGGTATGAGCAGTTCTTC.

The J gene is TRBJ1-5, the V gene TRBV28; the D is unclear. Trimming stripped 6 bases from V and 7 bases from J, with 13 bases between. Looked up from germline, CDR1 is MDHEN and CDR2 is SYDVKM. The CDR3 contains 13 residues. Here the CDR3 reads CASRSYVGQPQHF. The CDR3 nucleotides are TGTGCCAGCAGGTCTTATGTGGGCCAGCCCCAGCATTTT.

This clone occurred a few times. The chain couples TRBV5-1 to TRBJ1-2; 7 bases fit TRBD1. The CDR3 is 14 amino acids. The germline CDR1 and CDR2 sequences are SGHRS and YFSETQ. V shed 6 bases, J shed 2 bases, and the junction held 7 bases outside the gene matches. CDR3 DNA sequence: TGCGCCAGCACCCCCACGGGACAGAACTATGGCTACACCTTC. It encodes CASTPTGQNYGYTF.